One sample yielded the 4 T cell receptor beta chains listed below, sequenced in a study of cytomegalovirus exposure and HLA in healthy donors. The PCR was carried out with 60 Vbeta primers and 13 Jbeta primers. Profiled with immunoSEQ multiplex PCR; TCRdb holds only in-frame clones, not every one. Here the sample spans roughly 160,000 clones, 65% to 85% being singletons. The sequenced sample was PBMCs. Receptors originate from a woman in her forties or fifties in good health and CMV-seropositive.

The rearrangement joins TRBV7-9 to TRBJ2-3; 8 positions agree with TRBD1. Trimming took 5 bases from V and 2 from J; bases not matched to a gene: 6. The germline V gene has CDR1 SEHNR and CDR2 FQNEAQ (reference sequence). CDR3 length equals 15 residues. For the CDR3, the DNA is TGTGCCAGCAGCCCGACAGGGGCGAACACAGATACGCAGTATTTT. It is translated as CASSPTGANTDTQYF.

This clone was detected once. The chain combines TRBV2 with TRBJ1-6; D call uncertain. Trimming cost V 4 bases and J 5 bases, with 6 bases left between them. Germline V gene lookup returns CDR1 SNHLY and CDR2 FYNNEI. The CDR3 sequence is 13 residues long. The CDR3, as DNA: TGTGCCAGCAGTGGGGAGAATAATTCACCCCTCCACTTT. It specifies CASSGENNSPLHF.

This clone was observed a single time. The chain combines TRBV5-4 with TRBJ2-1; D ambiguous. The germline V gene has CDR1 SGHNT and CDR2 YYREEE (reference sequence). CDR3 length: 12 amino acids. Trimming left V 4 bases short and J 8 bases short, with 10 bases between. This CDR3 reads CASSPREDEQFF. For the CDR3, the DNA is TGTGCCAGCAGCCCCCGTGAGGATGAGCAGTTCTTC.

DNA of the CDR3: TGTGCCAGCGTGGGTGACAGGACTGGGGACTATGGCTACACCTTC. Protein sequence: CASVGDRTGDYGYTF. The chain has TRBV7-9 and TRBJ1-2, with D tentatively TRBD1 (6 bases). Germline V gene data show CDR1 as SEHNR and CDR2 as FQNEAQ (reference sequence). V was trimmed by 8 bases and J by 3 bases, leaving 19 bases between them. The CDR3 spans 15 residues.